A selection of T cell receptor beta chains follows, all from one sample in a study of CD8+CD57+ T cells in acquired aplastic anemia. MiXCR was run by TCRdb on the reads, yielding one entry per CDR3 protein. Of 200,000 or so distinct CDR3 sequences listed, 48% are singletons. The sample taken for sequencing was sorted CD4+, CD8+, or CD8+CD57+ T cells (not recorded which) from PBMCs. Receptor source: a human donor with aplastic anemia. The CDR3 runs from the conserved cysteine through the conserved F or W. A D gene is named only where the DNA matches it firmly. Expanded clones are given a class, and other clones once, few, many or no size at all.

v_call: TRBV19; d_call: TRBD1; j_call: TRBJ2-7; clone_size: .; cdr3_nt: TGTGCCGGTAGTATAGGAGAGGGGGCCGGCGAGCAGTACTTC; cdr3_aa: CAGSIGEGAGEQYF
v_call: TRBV19; d_call: .; j_call: TRBJ2-7; clone_size: .; cdr3_nt: TGTGCCAGTAGTATAGTATTCGGGACCTACGAGCAGTACTTC; cdr3_aa: CASSIVFGTYEQYF
v_call: TRBV12-3/TRBV12-4; d_call: .; j_call: TRBJ2-7; clone_size: many; cdr3_nt: TGTGCCAGCAGTTTGGTCGGGGGTTCGGGAGAGCAGTACTTC; cdr3_aa: CASSLVGGSGEQYF
v_call: TRBV11-1; d_call: TRBD2; j_call: TRBJ2-2; clone_size: once; cdr3_nt: TGTGCCAGCAGCTCGACTCCTAGCGGGGGTGCTAAGGGGGAGCTGTTTTTT; cdr3_aa: CASSSTPSGGAKGELFF
v_call: TRBV10-1; d_call: .; j_call: TRBJ1-2; clone_size: .; cdr3_nt: TGCGCCGGAGGGAGTGGCTACACCTTC; cdr3_aa: CAGGSGYTF
v_call: TRBV10-1; d_call: .; j_call: TRBJ1-2; clone_size: .; cdr3_nt: TGCGCCAGCAGGGGGACAATACTAGACTATGGCTACACCTTC; cdr3_aa: CASRGTILDYGYTF
v_call: TRBV19; d_call: TRBD1; j_call: TRBJ1-6; clone_size: few; cdr3_nt: TGTGCCAGTAGTATAGGGGACAGGAGATATTCACCCCTCCACTTT; cdr3_aa: CASSIGDRRYSPLHF
v_call: TRBV10-3; d_call: TRBD1; j_call: TRBJ2-5; clone_size: .; cdr3_nt: TGTGCCATCAGTGAGACGGACAGGGGGTATGAGACCCAGTACTTC; cdr3_aa: CAISETDRGYETQYF
v_call: TRBV5-1; d_call: TRBD1; j_call: TRBJ1-1; clone_size: many; cdr3_nt: TGCGCCAGCAGCTTACAGGGGTCCGGGGACACTGAAGCTTTCTTT; cdr3_aa: CASSLQGSGDTEAFF
v_call: TRBV13; d_call: .; j_call: TRBJ2-1; clone_size: .; cdr3_nt: TGTGCCAGCAGCTTACAGAGGGAAGGGTCCTACAATGAGCAGTTCTTC; cdr3_aa: CASSLQREGSYNEQFF
v_call: TRBV30; d_call: TRBD1; j_call: TRBJ1-4; clone_size: .; cdr3_nt: TGTGCCTGGAGTTCTATGGGGACAGGGCGTAATGAAAAACTGTTTTTT; cdr3_aa: CAWSSMGTGRNEKLFF
v_call: TRBV11-3; d_call: TRBD2; j_call: TRBJ2-5; clone_size: .; cdr3_nt: TGTGCCAGCAGCTTACTAGCGGGAGTCGAGACCCAGTACTTC; cdr3_aa: CASSLLAGVETQYF
v_call: TRBV29-1; d_call: .; j_call: TRBJ2-3; clone_size: .; cdr3_nt: TGCAGCGTTGCGAGGTGGGATCGGGATACGCAGTATTTT; cdr3_aa: CSVARWDRDTQYF
v_call: TRBV29-1; d_call: .; j_call: TRBJ2-7; clone_size: .; cdr3_nt: TGCAGCGTTGTTCGGGACACGTCCTACGAGCAGTACTTC; cdr3_aa: CSVVRDTSYEQYF
v_call: TRBV2; d_call: TRBD1; j_call: TRBJ1-4; clone_size: .; cdr3_nt: TGTGCCAGCAGCGCCGGGACAGCCAGAGATGAAAAACTGTTTTTT; cdr3_aa: CASSAGTARDEKLFF
v_call: TRBV3-1; d_call: .; j_call: TRBJ1-6; clone_size: many; cdr3_nt: TGTGCCAGCAGTCAAAACGGGCCTCCTGGATCGGGTTCACCCCTCCACTTT; cdr3_aa: CASSQNGPPGSGSPLHF
v_call: TRBV20-1; d_call: .; j_call: TRBJ1-5; clone_size: many; cdr3_nt: TGCAGTGCTGGGAATACAGGGCTGGGCAATCAGCCCCAGCATTTT; cdr3_aa: CSAGNTGLGNQPQHF
v_call: TRBV11-1; d_call: .; j_call: TRBJ1-1; clone_size: .; cdr3_nt: TGTGCCAGCAGCGTTCGGCACAGCGGGAACACTGAAGCTTTCTTT; cdr3_aa: CASSVRHSGNTEAFF
v_call: TRBV7-2; d_call: TRBD2; j_call: TRBJ2-2; clone_size: many; cdr3_nt: TGTGCCAGCAGCTTAGGCGGGGGGTCCGGGGAGCTGTTTTTT; cdr3_aa: CASSLGGGSGELFF
v_call: TRBV19; d_call: .; j_call: TRBJ1-4; clone_size: many; cdr3_nt: TGTGCCAGTAGGAGCCTGACAGGACCGGGGCCAACTAATGAAAAACTGTTTTTT; cdr3_aa: CASRSLTGPGPTNEKLFF
v_call: TRBV5-6; d_call: TRBD1; j_call: TRBJ1-2; clone_size: few; cdr3_nt: TGTGCCGGCAGCCGAATGGGACAGGGCTTTAACTATGGCTACACCTTC; cdr3_aa: CAGSRMGQGFNYGYTF
v_call: TRBV10-3; d_call: TRBD2; j_call: TRBJ2-1; clone_size: few; cdr3_nt: TGTGCCAGCACCCGGGGGGGAACGAGCTCCTACAATGAGCAGTTCTTC; cdr3_aa: CASTRGGTSSYNEQFF
v_call: TRBV30; d_call: TRBD1; j_call: TRBJ1-1; clone_size: few; cdr3_nt: TGTGCCTGGAGGGGGATAGGAACAGGGGGCGAGGTGAACACTGAAGCTTTCTTT; cdr3_aa: CAWRGIGTGGEVNTEAFF
v_call: TRBV12-3/TRBV12-4; d_call: TRBD1; j_call: TRBJ1-6; clone_size: few; cdr3_nt: TGTGCCAGCAGTTTAAGGTCGGGACAGCATTTAAGCTCCTATAATTCACCCCTCCACTTT; cdr3_aa: CASSLRSGQHLSSYNSPLHF
v_call: TRBV10-1; d_call: .; j_call: TRBJ1-1; clone_size: many; cdr3_nt: TGCGCCAGCAGTGAACAAGGGAACACTGAAGCTTTCTTT; cdr3_aa: CASSEQGNTEAFF
v_call: TRBV6-1; d_call: TRBD1; j_call: TRBJ2-1; clone_size: few; cdr3_nt: TGTGCCAGCAGCCGGACAGGGACGGTAGCTGAGCAGTTCTTC; cdr3_aa: CASSRTGTVAEQFF
v_call: TRBV24-1; d_call: .; j_call: TRBJ2-7; clone_size: few; cdr3_nt: TGTGCCACCAACGGGGGAGATGGACAAGAAAATGGGTACGAGCAGTACTTC; cdr3_aa: CATNGGDGQENGYEQYF
v_call: TRBV10-2; d_call: .; j_call: TRBJ2-3; clone_size: .; cdr3_nt: TGCGCCAGCAGTGGTGGTATCCCCGGCACAGATACGCAGTATTTT; cdr3_aa: CASSGGIPGTDTQYF
v_call: TRBV6-1; d_call: .; j_call: TRBJ2-7; clone_size: .; cdr3_nt: TGTGCCAGCAGTCCTGCGTTTAGCGGAATGTACGAGCAGTACTTC; cdr3_aa: CASSPAFSGMYEQYF
v_call: TRBV19; d_call: .; j_call: TRBJ2-5; clone_size: .; cdr3_nt: TGTGCCAGTAGTAGCTCAGGGCCAGAGACCCAGTACTTC; cdr3_aa: CASSSSGPETQYF
v_call: TRBV10-3; d_call: .; j_call: TRBJ2-7; clone_size: few; cdr3_nt: TGTGCCATCTCCACGGGTACTGGCTACGAGCAGTACTTC; cdr3_aa: CAISTGTGYEQYF
v_call: TRBV3-1; d_call: .; j_call: TRBJ1-1; clone_size: .; cdr3_nt: TGTGCCAGCAGCCAAGACCCGCTGGGCACTGAAGCTTTCTTT; cdr3_aa: CASSQDPLGTEAFF
v_call: TRBV5-1; d_call: .; j_call: TRBJ1-2; clone_size: many; cdr3_nt: TGCGCCAGCAGCCCAGGACAGAACTATGGCTACACCTTC; cdr3_aa: CASSPGQNYGYTF
v_call: TRBV19; d_call: TRBD1; j_call: TRBJ1-5; clone_size: once; cdr3_nt: TGTGCCAGTAGTTGGGACAGCTATAGCAATCAGCCCCAGCATTTT; cdr3_aa: CASSWDSYSNQPQHF
v_call: TRBV5-6; d_call: .; j_call: TRBJ1-4; clone_size: .; cdr3_nt: TGTGCCAGCAGCCTGAGACCCGTAAATGAAAAACTGTTTTTT; cdr3_aa: CASSLRPVNEKLFF
v_call: TRBV5-4; d_call: TRBD1; j_call: TRBJ2-7; clone_size: .; cdr3_nt: TGTGCCAGCAGCTTGGGGGACAGGGACCACGAGCAGTACTTC; cdr3_aa: CASSLGDRDHEQYF
v_call: TRBV20-1; d_call: .; j_call: TRBJ2-1; clone_size: many; cdr3_nt: TGCAGTGCTAGAGTGGGGGATCGCCCCTATGAGCAGTTCTTC; cdr3_aa: CSARVGDRPYEQFF
v_call: TRBV7-8; d_call: .; j_call: TRBJ1-1; clone_size: .; cdr3_nt: TGTGCCAGCAGCTACCTGTGGGGTACTGAAGCTTTCTTT; cdr3_aa: CASSYLWGTEAFF
v_call: TRBV6-2/TRBV6-3; d_call: TRBD1; j_call: TRBJ2-7; clone_size: many; cdr3_nt: TGTGCCAGCAGTTACCTCCAGGGGGCGAGCTACGAGCAGTACTTC; cdr3_aa: CASSYLQGASYEQYF
v_call: TRBV2; d_call: .; j_call: TRBJ1-2; clone_size: .; cdr3_nt: TGTGCCAGCAGTGAATTCCAGGGCCTCTATGGCTACACCTTC; cdr3_aa: CASSEFQGLYGYTF
v_call: TRBV7-3; d_call: .; j_call: TRBJ1-1; clone_size: once; cdr3_nt: TGTGCCAGCAGCTTAGAAGGTATCGGGAGCACTGAAGCTTTCTTT; cdr3_aa: CASSLEGIGSTEAFF
v_call: TRBV25-1; d_call: .; j_call: TRBJ1-1; clone_size: many; cdr3_nt: TGTGCCAGCAGTGAAAGGTTCTACACTGAAGCTTTCTTT; cdr3_aa: CASSERFYTEAFF
v_call: TRBV25-1; d_call: .; j_call: TRBJ1-1; clone_size: .; cdr3_nt: TGCGCCAGCAGTTACAGGAGGAACACTGAATCTTTCTTT; cdr3_aa: CASSYRRNTESFF
v_call: TRBV19; d_call: TRBD1; j_call: TRBJ1-3; clone_size: many; cdr3_nt: TGTGCCAGTAGTATACGGACAGGCTCTGGAAACACCATATATTTT; cdr3_aa: CASSIRTGSGNTIYF
v_call: TRBV11-3; d_call: .; j_call: TRBJ2-2; clone_size: many; cdr3_nt: TGTGCCAGCAGCTTATTAACGGGAATCGTCGGGGAGCTGTTTTTT; cdr3_aa: CASSLLTGIVGELFF
v_call: TRBV29-1; d_call: .; j_call: TRBJ2-7; clone_size: few; cdr3_nt: TGCAGCGTTGGGGTCTCCTACGAGCAGTACTTC; cdr3_aa: CSVGVSYEQYF
v_call: TRBV12-3/TRBV12-4; d_call: .; j_call: TRBJ1-5; clone_size: .; cdr3_nt: TGTGCCAGCAGTTTCCGGAGCAATCAGCCCCAGCATTTT; cdr3_aa: CASSFRSNQPQHF
v_call: TRBV6-1; d_call: TRBD2; j_call: TRBJ2-7; clone_size: .; cdr3_nt: TGTGCCAGCACTAGCGGGGGGGCCGAACCCCGCGAGCAGTACTTC; cdr3_aa: CASTSGGAEPREQYF
v_call: TRBV9; d_call: .; j_call: TRBJ2-5; clone_size: many; cdr3_nt: TGTGCCAGCAGCGTAGGGCTAGCTGCGGAGACCCAGTACTTC; cdr3_aa: CASSVGLAAETQYF
v_call: TRBV2; d_call: .; j_call: TRBJ1-2; clone_size: many; cdr3_nt: TGTGCCAGCAGTGTAGGGAACTGGGACTATGGCTACACCTTC; cdr3_aa: CASSVGNWDYGYTF
v_call: TRBV10-3; d_call: .; j_call: TRBJ2-7; clone_size: .; cdr3_nt: TGTGCCGCCCTTAATGGCAGGGGAAGATCCTACGAGCAGTACTTC; cdr3_aa: CAALNGRGRSYEQYF
v_call: TRBV11-1; d_call: TRBD2; j_call: TRBJ2-5; clone_size: .; cdr3_nt: TGTGCCAGCAGCTTAGCGCGGACTAGCGGGAAGCAAGGGGAGACCCAGTACTTC; cdr3_aa: CASSLARTSGKQGETQYF
v_call: TRBV2; d_call: TRBD1; j_call: TRBJ1-4; clone_size: .; cdr3_nt: TGTGCCAGCGGCCGTGGACAGGGCGGTGAAAAACTGTTTTTT; cdr3_aa: CASGRGQGGEKLFF
v_call: TRBV20-1; d_call: TRBD1; j_call: TRBJ1-1; clone_size: .; cdr3_nt: TGCAGTGCTGACCACAGGGGAGAAGCTTTCTTT; cdr3_aa: CSADHRGEAFF
v_call: TRBV3-1; d_call: .; j_call: TRBJ2-3; clone_size: .; cdr3_nt: TGTGCCAGCAGCCAAGCGGGCCTACCAGGCACAGATACGCAGTATTTT; cdr3_aa: CASSQAGLPGTDTQYF